These 29 T cell receptor beta chains came from one sample sequenced in a study of cytomegalovirus exposure and HLA in healthy donors. The primer mix had 60 Vbeta and 13 Jbeta primers. Assay: immunoSEQ multiplex PCR; the TCRdb copy retains only in-frame clones and omits some. The profile shows some 130,000 clones, around 70% of them singletons. Input material: PBMCs. Every receptor here comes from a woman in her sixties in good health and CMV-seropositive.

This clone was seen once. The chain couples TRBV15 to TRBJ2-5; TRBD2 matches 8 bases. The CDR3 runs 15 residues. Looked up from germline, CDR1 is LNHNV and CDR2 is YYDKDF (reference sequence). The ends lost 0 bases at V and 13 bases at J; junction bases unmatched: 13. The DNA of the CDR3 is TGTGCCACCAGCAGAGAGGTTAGCGGGGATCCATTGCTGTACTTC. Protein: CATSREVSGDPLLYF. Full variable domain (outside the CDR3, taken from reference TRBV15 and TRBJ2-5): DAMVIQNPRYQVTQFGKPVTLSCSQTLNHNVMYWYQQKSSQAPKLLFHYYDKDFNNEADTPDNFQSRRPNTSFCFLDIRSPGLGDTAMYLCATSREVSGDPLLYFGPGTRLLVL.

This chain joins TRBV19 and TRBJ1-5, with TRBD1 identical over 7 bases. CDR1 is LNHDA and CDR2 is SQIVND in the germline V gene (reference sequence). This CDR3 is 17 amino acids long. V was clipped by 4 bases and J by 7 bases; unmatched bases: 16. The CDR3 nucleotides read TGTGCCAGTAGTAACGCGGGGCCCGACAGGGTTTGGCAGCCCCAGCATTTT. The encoded protein is CASSNAGPDRVWQPQHF.

The chain couples TRBV18 to TRBJ2-7; 8 bases match TRBD1. The germline gives CDR1 KGHSH, CDR2 LQKENI. This CDR3 contains 15 residues. V dropped 4 bases and J dropped 2; count of bases not matched to a gene: 7. The CDR3 loop is CASSLGQGVPYEQYF. The CDR3 DNA is TGTGCCAGCTCACTAGGACAGGGTGTCCCCTACGAGCAGTACTTC.

This clone turned up a few times. The rearrangement links TRBV7-9 to TRBJ2-3; D not resolved. V gave up 0 bases and J gave up 0 bases, with 7 bases separating them. Germline CDR1 and CDR2: SEHNR and FQNEAQ (reference sequence). This CDR3 contains 15 residues. CDR3 nucleotides: TGTGCCAGCAGCTTAGCTATCGGGAGCACAGATACGCAGTATTTT. Amino acid sequence: CASSLAIGSTDTQYF.

The V call is TRBV7-9, the J call TRBJ1-4, with D possibly matching TRBD1 (5 bases). Looked up from germline, CDR1 is SEHNR and CDR2 is FQNEAQ (reference sequence). Trimming pared 0 bases from V and 6 bases from J, leaving 11 bases between. The CDR3 totals 15 residues. The CDR3: CASSLAGGFDEKLFF. CDR3 bases: TGTGCCAGCAGCTTAGCGGGGGGGTTCGATGAAAAACTGTTTTTT.

The chain uses TRBV11-1 and TRBJ1-2; TRBD1 matches at 9 bases. CDR3 length: 13 residues. V was clipped by 5 bases and J by 7 bases; unmatched bases: 5. Germline V gene data show CDR1 as SGHAT and CDR2 as FQDESV (reference sequence). The DNA for the CDR3 is TGTGCCAGCAGCCCGGGACAGGGTGGTGGCTACACCTTC. Its protein is CASSPGQGGGYTF. Using reference TRBV11-1 and TRBJ1-2 for the parts outside the CDR3, the full variable domain is EAEVAQSPRYKITEKSQAVAFWCDPISGHATLYWYRQILGQGPELLVQFQDESVVDDSQLPKDRFSAERLKGVDSTLKIQPAELGDSAMYLCASSPGQGGGYTFGSGTRLTVV.

The rearrangement joins TRBV4-1 to TRBJ2-1; 12 nucleotides agree with TRBD2. The germline V gene encodes CDR1 MGHRA and CDR2 YSYEKL. The junction had 8 bases not matched to a gene; V was cut back by 1 base and J by 7 bases. There are 17 residues in the CDR3. The CDR3 spells CASSQAELAGGLNEQFF. DNA for the CDR3: TGCGCCAGCAGCCAAGCAGAGCTAGCGGGGGGGCTAAATGAGCAGTTCTTC.

The chain combines TRBV19 with TRBJ2-5; 13 bases fit TRBD2. With 6 bases clipped from V and 5 bases from J, the junction kept 9 bases outside the gene matches. Germline V gives CDR1 LNHDA, CDR2 SQIVND (reference sequence). The length of the CDR3 is 16 residues. The CDR3 region is CASSRLAGGMLETQYF. In nucleotides, the CDR3 is TGTGCCAGTAGCCGACTAGCGGGGGGTATGTTGGAGACCCAGTACTTC.

The chain employs TRBV21-1 and TRBJ1-3; TRBD1 is taken as the D call from the table, unchecked against the DNA. TRBV21-1 is a pseudogene. The CDR3 covers 17 residues. CDR3: CASSTWTGTYSGNTIYF. The CDR3 nucleotides read TGTGCCAGCAGCACCTGGACAGGGACGTACTCTGGAAACACCATATATTTT.

This sequence joins TRBV7-9 and TRBJ2-1; TRBD2 matches at 7 bases. CDR1 is SEHNR, CDR2 FQNEAQ, per germline (reference sequence). The J segment lost 6 bases and the V segment lost 7 bases, leaving 6 bases of the junction unmatched. The CDR3 runs 13 residues. The CDR3 DNA reads TGTGCCAGCAAAGGGGAGGGGCCCAATGAGCAGTTCTTC. This gives the protein CASKGEGPNEQFF.

Here the CDR3 reads CASSFEGVDEQYF. The CDR3 nucleotides read TGTGCCAGCAGCTTTGAGGGGGTAGACGAGCAGTACTTC. This rearrangement joins TRBV5-4 to TRBJ2-7, with D possibly being TRBD1 (6 bases). Looked up from germline, CDR1 is SGHNT and CDR2 is YYREEE (reference sequence). The CDR3 is 13 amino acids. Trimming shortened V by 2 bases and J by 5 bases, and 11 bases separated the two germline ends. The variable domain in full, completed from reference TRBV5-4 and TRBJ2-7, reads ETGVTQSPTHLIKTRGQQVTLRCSSQSGHNTVSWYQQALGQGPQFIFQYYREEENGRGNFPPRFSGLQFPNYSSELNVNALELDDSALYLCASSFEGVDEQYFGPGTRLTVT.

The rearrangement links TRBV13 to TRBJ2-7, with D possibly matching TRBD2 (5 bases). From germline, CDR1 is PRHDT and CDR2 FYEKMQ (reference sequence). Trimming left V 8 bases short and J 5 bases short, with 16 bases between. This CDR3 has 13 amino acids. This chain's CDR3 is CASSRRVRNEQYF. DNA for the CDR3: TGTGCCAGCTCCCGGCGGGTTAGGAACGAGCAGTACTTC. The whole variable domain, remainder taken from reference TRBV13 and TRBJ2-7, is AAGVIQSPRHLIKEKRETATLKCYPIPRHDTVYWYQQGPGQDPQFLISFYEKMQSDKGSIPDRFSAQQFSDYHSELNMSSLELGDSALYFCASSRRVRNEQYFGPGTRLTVT.

This clone was counted many times. The rearrangement joins TRBV6-5 to TRBJ1-3, with D unresolved. Between the trimmed V and J ends, which lost 2 bases and 4 bases, there was a span of 12 bases. The germline V gene has CDR1 MNHEY and CDR2 SVGAGI. The CDR3 covers 15 residues. The CDR3 reads CASSYGAPEGNTIYF. CDR3 bases: TGTGCCAGCAGTTACGGCGCCCCGGAGGGAAACACCATATATTTT.

This chain links TRBV6-4 with TRBJ1-6; TRBD1 matches 9 bases. The ends lost 6 bases at V and 10 bases at J; junction bases unmatched: 4. The CDR3 runs 13 residues. CDR1 MRHNA and CDR2 SNTAGT come from the germline V gene. CDR3 sequence: CASRGTGTSPLHF. CDR3 bases: TGTGCCAGCAGGGGGACAGGGACATCACCCCTCCACTTT.

The J gene is TRBJ2-3, the V gene TRBV19; D is possibly TRBD2 (7 bases). In germline, CDR1 is LNHDA, CDR2 SQIVND (reference sequence). CDR3 length equals 16 residues. V was trimmed by 5 bases and J by 2 bases, leaving 17 bases between them. CDR3 nucleotides: TGTGCCAGTAGTCCCCGGGCGGGGGCGACCACAGATACGCAGTATTTT. Translation gives CASSPRAGATTDTQYF.

The chain combines TRBV19 with TRBJ1-6, with TRBD1 identical over 10 bases. In germline, CDR1 is LNHDA, CDR2 SQIVND (reference sequence). This CDR3 is built from 15 residues. The ends lost 4 bases at V and 10 bases at J; junction bases unmatched: 7. This CDR3 is CASSTSGTGASPLHF. DNA for the CDR3: TGTGCCAGTAGTACTTCCGGGACAGGGGCCTCACCCCTCCACTTT.

The V call is TRBV14, the J call TRBJ1-2, with a tentative D call TRBD1 (5 bases). This CDR3 spans 15 amino acids. In germline, CDR1 is SGHDN, CDR2 FVKESK. Trimming shortened V by 4 bases and J by 4 bases, and 16 bases separated the two germline ends. The CDR3 loop is CASSPTQAGLYGYTF. CDR3 DNA sequence: TGTGCCAGCAGCCCAACCCAAGCGGGACTCTATGGCTACACCTTC.

The chain combines TRBV10-3 with TRBJ2-3; TRBD2 aligns across 9 bases. Trimming removed 2 bases from V and 0 bases from J; junction bases left unmatched: 3. This CDR3 has 16 amino acids. The germline gives CDR1 ENHRY, CDR2 SYGVKD. CDR3 nucleotide sequence: TGTGCCATCAGTGAGCGCGCGGGGGGGAGCACAGATACGCAGTATTTT. Amino acids: CAISERAGGSTDTQYF.

As to this clone: Other DNA sequences in the sample encode the same CDR3. This chain uses TRBV5-1 with TRBJ2-5, with 14 positions matching TRBD2. The length of the CDR3 is 15 residues. The junction had 0 bases not matched to a gene; V was cut back by 0 bases and J by 5 bases. CDR1 SGHRS and CDR2 YFSETQ come from the germline V gene. This CDR3 is CASSLGTSGGETQYF. The CDR3 nucleotides are TGCGCCAGCAGCTTGGGGACTAGCGGGGGGGAGACCCAGTACTTC.

CDR3: CASSLGSVGGSGNTIYF. In nucleotides, the CDR3 is TGTGCCAGCAGTTTAGGCTCGGTAGGGGGCTCTGGAAACACCATATATTTT. The V call is TRBV28, the J call TRBJ1-3; maybe TRBD1 (6 bases). Trimming pared 2 bases from V and 0 bases from J, leaving 14 bases between. Germline V lookup: CDR1 MDHEN, CDR2 SYDVKM. CDR3 size: 17 residues. Combining the CDR3 with reference TRBV28 and TRBJ1-3 gives the whole variable domain DVKVTQSSRYLVKRTGEKVFLECVQDMDHENMFWYRQDPGLGLRLIYFSYDVKMKEKGDIPEGYSVSREKKERFSLILESASTNQTSMYLCASSLGSVGGSGNTIYFGEGSWLTVV.

The chain combines TRBV7-9 with TRBJ2-5; 12 bases are shared with TRBD1. This CDR3 is 16 amino acids long. J was trimmed by 1 base and V by 5 bases; bases with no gene match: 5. The germline V gene encodes CDR1 SEHNR and CDR2 FQNEAQ (reference sequence). CDR3 sequence (DNA): TGTGCCAGCAGCCTGGGACAGGGGGCCCTCCAAGAGACCCAGTACTTC. Its translation: CASSLGQGALQETQYF.

This sequence joins TRBV19 and TRBJ1-1, with TRBD1 as a possible D gene (5 bases). The V end lost 3 bases, the J end lost 5 bases, and 10 bases lay between the germline ends. The CDR3 totals 13 residues. The germline V gene has CDR1 LNHDA and CDR2 SQIVND (reference sequence). CDR3 DNA sequence: TGTGCCAGTAGTATGCCCAGGGAAACTGAAGCTTTCTTT. Translation gives CASSMPRETEAFF.

This clone was observed a few times. This sequence joins TRBV4-1 and TRBJ1-1; D possibly corresponds to TRBD1 (6 bases). Germline loops: CDR1 MGHRA, CDR2 YSYEKL. Trimming removed 0 bases from V and 6 bases from J, with 14 bases in between. This CDR3 contains 15 residues. The CDR3 region has the DNA TGCGCCAGCAGCCAAGACAGGGGCCGCCCCCCTGAAGCTTTCTTT. The encoded protein is CASSQDRGRPPEAFF.

V usage is TRBV12-5 and J usage is TRBJ1-2; 8 bases fit TRBD1. The trim removed 1 base at V and 8 bases at J, leaving 9 bases unmatched. The germline V gene has CDR1 LGHNT and CDR2 FRNRAP. This CDR3 spans 15 amino acids. CDR3 region: CASGLGQGSVKGYTF. The DNA of the CDR3 is TGTGCTAGTGGTTTGGGACAGGGGTCGGTTAAGGGCTACACCTTC.

This clone was observed once. J is TRBJ1-6 and V is TRBV5-1, with 9 bases lining up with TRBD1. Germline values: CDR1 SGHRS, CDR2 YFSETQ. V trimming: 4 bases; J trimming: 7 bases; junction bases outside the gene matches: 3. The length of the CDR3 is 14 residues. The DNA for the CDR3 is TGCGCCAGCAGCGAGGGACAGGGAAATTCACCCCTCCACTTT. Its translation: CASSEGQGNSPLHF.

The sample holds one count of this clone. The CDR3 bases are TGTGCCAGCAGTAGACCTAGCGGAGGAGGGTACGAGCAGTACTTC. It yields the protein CASSRPSGGGYEQYF. V gene TRBV27 combines with J gene TRBJ2-7, with TRBD2 identical over 7 bases. V gave up 5 bases and J gave up 4 bases; unmatched junction bases: 11. This CDR3 contains 15 residues. The germline gives CDR1 MNHEY, CDR2 SMNVEV (reference sequence).

The gene calls are TRBV27 and TRBJ1-1, with 7 bases that match TRBD1. CDR3 length: 16 amino acids. Germline V gives CDR1 MNHEY, CDR2 SMNVEV (reference sequence). V shed 6 bases, J shed 1 base, and the junction held 11 bases outside the gene matches. CDR3 amino acids: CASSAVGQGGNTEAFF. The DNA of the CDR3 is TGTGCCAGCAGCGCCGTAGGGCAGGGGGGGAACACTGAAGCTTTCTTT.

This sequence joins TRBV7-2 and TRBJ1-5; the match to TRBD1 covers 10 bases. Per the germline V gene, CDR1 is SGHTA and CDR2 is FQGNSA. V lost 3 bases, J lost 7 bases, and 9 bases stayed unmatched. CDR3 length equals 16 residues. CDR3 in amino acids: CASSLAGTGAWQPQHF. CDR3 nucleotides: TGTGCCAGCAGCTTGGCCGGGACAGGGGCATGGCAGCCCCAGCATTTT.

The chain combines TRBV5-1 with TRBJ2-7, with 8 positions matching TRBD1. Losses at the gene ends were 0 bases for V and 2 bases for J; bases not matched to a gene: 10. The CDR3 spans 17 residues. Germline V gene data show CDR1 as SGHRS and CDR2 as YFSETQ. The CDR3 DNA sequence: TGCGCCAGCAGCTTGGAAACACTCGGGACAGGACCCTACGAGCAGTACTTC. Protein: CASSLETLGTGPYEQYF.